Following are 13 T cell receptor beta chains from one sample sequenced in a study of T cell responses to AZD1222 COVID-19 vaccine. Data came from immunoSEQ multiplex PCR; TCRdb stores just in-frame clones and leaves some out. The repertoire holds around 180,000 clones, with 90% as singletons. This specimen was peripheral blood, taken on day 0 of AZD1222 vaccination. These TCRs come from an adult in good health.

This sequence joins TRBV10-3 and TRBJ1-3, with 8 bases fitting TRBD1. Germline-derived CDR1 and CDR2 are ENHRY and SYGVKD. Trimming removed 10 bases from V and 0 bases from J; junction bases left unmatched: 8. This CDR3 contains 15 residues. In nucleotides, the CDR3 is TGTGCCACCTGGCAGCAGGGGGCCTCTGGAAACACCATATATTTT. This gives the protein CATWQQGASGNTIYF.

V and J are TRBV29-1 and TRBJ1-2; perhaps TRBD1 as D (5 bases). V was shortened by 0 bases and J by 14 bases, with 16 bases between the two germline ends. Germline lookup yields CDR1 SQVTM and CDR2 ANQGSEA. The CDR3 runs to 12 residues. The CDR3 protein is CSVEEGRVVETF. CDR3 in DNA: TGCAGCGTTGAAGAGGGCAGGGTCGTAGAGACCTTC.

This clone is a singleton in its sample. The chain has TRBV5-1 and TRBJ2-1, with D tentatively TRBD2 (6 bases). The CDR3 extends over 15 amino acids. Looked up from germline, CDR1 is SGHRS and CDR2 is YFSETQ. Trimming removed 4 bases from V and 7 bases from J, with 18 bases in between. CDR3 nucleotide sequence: TGCGCCAGCAGCCCCGGGACTGGAGGTTTGAATGAGCAGTTCTTC. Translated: CASSPGTGGLNEQFF.

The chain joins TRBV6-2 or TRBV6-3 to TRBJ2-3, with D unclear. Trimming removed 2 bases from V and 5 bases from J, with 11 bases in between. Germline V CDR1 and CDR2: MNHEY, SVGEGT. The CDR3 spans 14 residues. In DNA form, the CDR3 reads TGTGCCAGCAGTTACGGGCCCCTGCGAGATACGCAGTATTTT. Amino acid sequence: CASSYGPLRDTQYF.

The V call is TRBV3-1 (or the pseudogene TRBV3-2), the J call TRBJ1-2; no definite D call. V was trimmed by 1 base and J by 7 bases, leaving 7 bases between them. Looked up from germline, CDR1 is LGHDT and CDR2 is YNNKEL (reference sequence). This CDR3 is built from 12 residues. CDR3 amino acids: CASSQASRGYTF. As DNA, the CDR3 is TGTGCCAGCAGCCAAGCTAGTCGTGGCTACACCTTC.

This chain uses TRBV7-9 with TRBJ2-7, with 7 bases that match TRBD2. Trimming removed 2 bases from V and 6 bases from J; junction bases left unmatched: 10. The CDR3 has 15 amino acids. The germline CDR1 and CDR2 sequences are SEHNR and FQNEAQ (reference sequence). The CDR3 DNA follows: TGTGCCAGCAGCTTAAGCGAGACTAGCTTCGGCGAGCAGTACTTC. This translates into CASSLSETSFGEQYF.

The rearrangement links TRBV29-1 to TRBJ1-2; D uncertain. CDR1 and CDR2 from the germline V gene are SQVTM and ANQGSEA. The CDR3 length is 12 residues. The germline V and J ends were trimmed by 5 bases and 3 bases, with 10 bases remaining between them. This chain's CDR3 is CSVRQVDYGYTF. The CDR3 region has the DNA TGCAGCGTTCGGCAGGTCGACTATGGCTACACCTTC.

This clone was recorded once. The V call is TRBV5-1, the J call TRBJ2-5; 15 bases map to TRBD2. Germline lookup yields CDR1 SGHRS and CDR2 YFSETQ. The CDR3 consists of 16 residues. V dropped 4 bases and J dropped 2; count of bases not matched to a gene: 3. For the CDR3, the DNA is TGCGCCAGCAGCGGGACTAGCGGGGGGAAACAAGAGACCCAGTACTTC. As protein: CASSGTSGGKQETQYF.

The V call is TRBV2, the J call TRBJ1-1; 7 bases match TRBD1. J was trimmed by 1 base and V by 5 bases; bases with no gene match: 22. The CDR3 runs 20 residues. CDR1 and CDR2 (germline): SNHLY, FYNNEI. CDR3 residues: CASSFPPGQWARSKNTEAFF. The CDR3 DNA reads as TGTGCCAGCAGTTTTCCTCCGGGACAGTGGGCGCGCAGTAAGAACACTGAAGCTTTCTTT.

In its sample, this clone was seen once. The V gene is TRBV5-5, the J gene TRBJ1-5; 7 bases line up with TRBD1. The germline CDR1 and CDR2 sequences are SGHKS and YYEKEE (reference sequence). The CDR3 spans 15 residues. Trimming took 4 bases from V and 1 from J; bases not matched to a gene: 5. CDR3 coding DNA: TGTGCCAGCAGCAAAGGGGGCGGGAGCAATCAGCCCCAGCATTTT. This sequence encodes CASSKGGGSNQPQHF.

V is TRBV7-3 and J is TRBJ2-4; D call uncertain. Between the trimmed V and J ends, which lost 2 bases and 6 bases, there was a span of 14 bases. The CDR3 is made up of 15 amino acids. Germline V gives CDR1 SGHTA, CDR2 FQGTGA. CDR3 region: CASSLLGEPGNIQYF. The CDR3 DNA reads TGTGCCAGCAGCTTATTGGGCGAACCCGGAAACATTCAGTACTTC.

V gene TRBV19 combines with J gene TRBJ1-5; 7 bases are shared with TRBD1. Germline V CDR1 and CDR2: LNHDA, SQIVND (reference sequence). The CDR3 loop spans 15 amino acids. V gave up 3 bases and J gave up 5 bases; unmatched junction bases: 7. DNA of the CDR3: TGTGCCAGTAGTATCAGTCGGACAGGCTATCAGCCCCAGCATTTT. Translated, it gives CASSISRTGYQPQHF.

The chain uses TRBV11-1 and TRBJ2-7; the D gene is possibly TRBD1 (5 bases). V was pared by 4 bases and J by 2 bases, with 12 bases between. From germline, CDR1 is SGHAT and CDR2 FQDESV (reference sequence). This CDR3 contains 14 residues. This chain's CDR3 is CASSYQGNTYEQYF. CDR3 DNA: TGTGCCAGCAGCTACCAGGGAAATACCTACGAGCAGTACTTC. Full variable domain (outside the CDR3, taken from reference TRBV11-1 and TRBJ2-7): EAEVAQSPRYKITEKSQAVAFWCDPISGHATLYWYRQILGQGPELLVQFQDESVVDDSQLPKDRFSAERLKGVDSTLKIQPAELGDSAMYLCASSYQGNTYEQYFGPGTRLTVT.